The 31 T cell receptor beta chains reported below all come from one sample, sequenced in a study of T cell clones after liver transplantation. This table comes from immunoSEQ multiplex PCR, and its TCRdb copy is limited to in-frame clones, with some not included. The sample has tens of thousands of clones; 80% to 85% are singletons. The specimen was CD4+ T cells from blood, collected roughly 3.5 years after liver transplant. Receptors were obtained from a human patient who received a liver transplant. A subset of T cells may come from the graft donor.

The genes are TRBV28 and TRBJ1-5, with D possibly being TRBD1 (5 bases). V lost 2 bases and J lost 6, with 5 bases in between. Germline CDR1 and CDR2: MDHEN and SYDVKM. This CDR3 region has 12 residues. The CDR3 sequence: CASSLGGQPQHF. The CDR3 DNA reads TGTGCCAGCAGTTTAGGGGGTCAGCCCCAGCATTTT.

The chain joins TRBV6-6 to TRBJ2-7; 8 bases map to TRBD1. Per germline, CDR1 MNHNY and CDR2 SVGAGI (reference sequence). J was trimmed by 7 bases and V by 6 bases; bases with no gene match: 8. This CDR3 spans 13 amino acids. In DNA, the CDR3 is TGTGCCAGCAGAACCGGGACAGGTCGTGAGCAGTACTTC. Its translation: CASRTGTGREQYF.

The chain is built from TRBV5-1 and TRBJ2-3, with 7 bases fitting TRBD2. The V segment lost 4 bases and the J segment 0 bases; nucleotides outside the gene matches: 14. The CDR3 length is 18 residues. Germline V gives CDR1 SGHRS, CDR2 YFSETQ. In DNA, the CDR3 is TGCGCCAGCAGCCCACTAACCACTAGCGACCCTAGCACAGATACGCAGTATTTT. Its protein product is CASSPLTTSDPSTDTQYF.

The CDR3 sequence is CASSPPGPRYGYTF. DNA for the CDR3: TGTGCCAGCAGCCCCCCGGGACCTAGATATGGCTACACCTTC. The rearrangement joins TRBV6-4 to TRBJ1-2; D might be TRBD1 (5 bases). V was trimmed by 6 bases and J by 5 bases, leaving 16 bases between them. CDR3 length: 14 amino acids. Germline CDR1 MRHNA, CDR2 SNTAGT.

This clone was seen repeatedly, ten times or more. The V and J genes are TRBV5-1 and TRBJ1-3, with a tentative D call TRBD1 (6 bases). With 4 bases removed from V and 2 bases from J, the gap between germline ends came to 10 bases. This CDR3 is 14 amino acids long. Per the germline V gene, CDR1 is SGHRS and CDR2 is YFSETQ. The CDR3 DNA is TGCGCCAGCAGCGACGGGACACCTGGAAACACCATATATTTT. Encoded protein: CASSDGTPGNTIYF.

This chain uses TRBV27 with TRBJ1-2; perhaps TRBD1 as D (5 bases). Germline V lookup: CDR1 MNHEY, CDR2 SMNVEV (reference sequence). The CDR3 is made up of 18 amino acids. The germline V and J ends were trimmed by 2 bases and 0 bases, with 19 bases remaining between them. This chain's CDR3 is CASSLKYRGRASNYGYTF. As DNA, the CDR3 is TGTGCCAGCAGTTTAAAATATAGGGGCAGGGCTTCTAACTATGGCTACACCTTC.

The chain combines TRBV5-1 with TRBJ2-7; D is unclear. The CDR3 is made up of 14 amino acids. The germline V and J ends were trimmed by 3 bases and 2 bases, with 12 bases remaining between them. Germline V lookup: CDR1 SGHRS, CDR2 YFSETQ. The CDR3 loop reads CASSSRTDTYEQYF. For the CDR3, the DNA is TGCGCCAGCAGCTCCAGAACGGATACCTACGAGCAGTACTTC.

The rearrangement links TRBV28 to TRBJ1-2; weak D call: TRBD1 (5 bases). V lost 7 bases and J 2 bases, leaving 23 bases between the germline ends. The CDR3 is 17 amino acids. CDR1 MDHEN and CDR2 SYDVKM come from the germline V gene. The CDR3 nucleotides read TGTGCCAGCACCCAATTGGGGGACCCTAGAACCAACTATGGCTACACCTTC. The encoded protein is CASTQLGDPRTNYGYTF.

Written as DNA, the CDR3 is TGTGCCAGCAGTCGGGACAGATTGAACACTGAAGCTTTCTTT. Protein product: CASSRDRLNTEAFF. This sequence joins TRBV6-1 and TRBJ1-1, with 7 bases lining up with TRBD1. CDR3 length: 14 residues. Germline CDR1 is MNHNS and CDR2 is SASEGT. V shed 5 bases, J shed 0 bases, and the junction held 3 bases outside the gene matches.

This clone was recorded only once. This chain joins TRBV28 and TRBJ2-3, with D maybe TRBD2 (6 bases). Trimming pared 2 bases from V and 0 bases from J, leaving 6 bases between. Germline CDR1 and CDR2: MDHEN and SYDVKM. The CDR3 contains 14 residues. CDR3 loop: CASSLGTSTDTQYF. Written as DNA, the CDR3 is TGTGCCAGCAGTTTAGGGACTAGCACAGATACGCAGTATTTT.

The chain carries TRBV6-6 and TRBJ2-5; D gene uncertain. This CDR3 contains 13 residues. CDR1 is MNHNY and CDR2 is SVGAGI in the germline V gene (reference sequence). V dropped 5 bases and J dropped 1 base, with 8 bases sitting between them. Written as DNA, the CDR3 is TGTGCCAGCAGTCCCCCGGGCCAAGAGACCCAGTACTTC. This encodes CASSPPGQETQYF.

The chain combines TRBV19 with TRBJ2-5, with unresolved D. This CDR3 region has 11 residues. CDR1 LNHDA and CDR2 SQIVND come from the germline V gene (reference sequence). V gave up 4 bases and J gave up 4 bases, with 4 bases separating them. The CDR3 is CASSRGETQYF. The CDR3 DNA is TGTGCCAGTAGTAGGGGAGAGACCCAGTACTTC.

The chain has TRBV29-1 and TRBJ2-7; 10 bases agree with TRBD1. Germline V lookup: CDR1 SQVTM, CDR2 ANQGSEA. Trimming took 7 bases from V and 1 from J; bases not matched to a gene: 4. The CDR3 length is 13 residues. CDR3 sequence: CSGRTGGSYEQYF. In nucleotides, the CDR3 is TGCAGCGGGCGGACAGGGGGTTCCTACGAGCAGTACTTC.

Ten or more counts support this clone. The V and J genes are TRBV6-1 and TRBJ1-1; TRBD1 matches at 10 bases. This CDR3 is 16 amino acids long. Germline V gene sequence: CDR1 MNHNS, CDR2 SASEGT. Trimming at V came to 2 bases and at J to 6 bases, leaving 9 bases not matched to a gene. This chain's CDR3 is CASSEKAGQGSAEAFF. CDR3 nucleotide sequence: TGTGCCAGCAGTGAAAAGGCGGGACAGGGGTCGGCTGAAGCTTTCTTT.

This clone appeared a single time. This sequence joins TRBV19 and TRBJ1-5; TRBD1 might be the D (5 bases). Trimming removed 7 bases at V and 4 bases at J, with 17 bases between. This CDR3 spans 15 amino acids. Germline-derived CDR1 and CDR2 are LNHDA and SQIVND (reference sequence). CDR3 protein: CASTPRGKGNQPQHF. The CDR3 DNA reads as TGTGCCAGTACCCCCCGGGGGAAGGGAAATCAGCCCCAGCATTTT.

The chain uses TRBV27 and TRBJ2-3, with a possible D match to TRBD2 (5 bases). The CDR3 spans 16 residues. The V gene lost 5 bases and the J gene lost 2 bases, with 17 bases spanning the gap. Germline loops: CDR1 MNHEY, CDR2 SMNVEV (reference sequence). CDR3 region: CASSLGPLGVTDTQYF. In DNA form, the CDR3 reads TGTGCCAGCAGTCTAGGGCCTTTGGGAGTCACAGATACGCAGTATTTT.

The rearrangement links TRBV28 to TRBJ1-5; tentative D call: TRBD1 (6 bases). The CDR3 consists of 15 residues. Germline V gene sequence: CDR1 MDHEN, CDR2 SYDVKM. The V and J ends lost 4 bases and 3 bases respectively, with 13 bases between them. The CDR3 coding sequence is TGTGCCAGCAGTTATAACAGGGCATTCAATCAGCCCCAGCATTTT. Encoded protein: CASSYNRAFNQPQHF.

This chain links TRBV28 with TRBJ1-1; D gene ambiguous. This CDR3 has 13 amino acids. Trimming stripped 8 bases from V and 0 bases from J, with 10 bases between. Germline values: CDR1 MDHEN, CDR2 SYDVKM. In DNA, the CDR3 is TGTGCCAGCGAAAGGCAAATGAACACTGAAGCTTTCTTT. It translates to CASERQMNTEAFF.

The rearrangement uses TRBV9 and TRBJ1-1; D is unclear. The CDR3 length is 14 residues. The germline CDR1 and CDR2 sequences are SGDLS and YYNGEE. Trimming took 4 bases from V and 1 from J, leaving 11 bases between them. CDR3 DNA sequence: TGTGCCAGCAGCCCCCATGGCCAGAACACTGAAGCTTTCTTT. This codes for CASSPHGQNTEAFF.

The chain is built from TRBV19 and TRBJ1-1; no firm D call. CDR1 and CDR2 (germline): LNHDA, SQIVND (reference sequence). The CDR3 length is 13 residues. V lost 3 bases and J 8 bases, leaving 13 bases between the germline ends. The CDR3 sequence: CASSIGLRGEAFF. In DNA form, the CDR3 reads TGTGCCAGTAGTATTGGCCTCCGGGGAGAAGCTTTCTTT.

Worth noting for this clone: The same CDR3 also results from other DNA sequences found in this sample. This chain connects TRBV7-2 to TRBJ1-5; no definite D call. Trimming pared 4 bases from V and 3 bases from J, leaving 7 bases between. Germline CDR1 reads SGHTA; CDR2 reads FQGNSA. The CDR3 loop spans 13 amino acids. The CDR3 DNA follows: TGTGCCAGCAGCTCCGGGCCCAATCAGCCCCAGCATTTT. It encodes CASSSGPNQPQHF.

The chain couples TRBV11-3 to TRBJ2-3, with 14 nucleotides matching TRBD2. Trimming removed 3 bases from V and 3 bases from J; junction bases left unmatched: 2. Germline-derived CDR1 and CDR2 are SGHNT and YENEEA. The CDR3 contains 16 residues. The CDR3 loop reads CASSLGLAGVTDTQYF. CDR3 DNA sequence: TGTGCCAGCAGCTTGGGACTAGCGGGAGTAACAGATACGCAGTATTTT.

The J gene is TRBJ1-5, the V gene TRBV6-1; D is perhaps TRBD1 (5 bases). This CDR3 is built from 15 residues. Germline CDR1 is MNHNS and CDR2 is SASEGT. V lost 6 bases and J 2 bases, leaving 14 bases between the germline ends. The CDR3 nucleotides are TGTGCCAGCAGCCTCGGGGGGTGGGGCAATCAGCCCCAGCATTTT. Encoded protein: CASSLGGWGNQPQHF.

This chain uses TRBV2 with TRBJ1-1, with unresolved D. The CDR3 runs 14 residues. Germline lookup yields CDR1 SNHLY and CDR2 FYNNEI. Trimming left V 8 bases short and J 3 bases short, with 16 bases between. The CDR3 is CASVELSPDTEAFF. The CDR3 DNA reads TGTGCCAGCGTAGAGCTTAGCCCTGACACTGAAGCTTTCTTT.

The chain has TRBV18 and TRBJ2-3, with unresolved D. V gave up 0 bases and J gave up 2 bases, with 6 bases separating them. The CDR3 extends over 14 amino acids. Germline assignment: CDR1 KGHSH and CDR2 LQKENI. CDR3 residues: CASSPPTPTDTQYF. The CDR3 DNA reads as TGTGCCAGCTCACCACCGACACCCACAGATACGCAGTATTTT.

The chain employs TRBV6-6 and TRBJ1-5; possibly TRBD1 for D (6 bases). There are 13 residues in the CDR3. Germline V gene sequence: CDR1 MNHNY, CDR2 SVGAGI (reference sequence). Between the trimmed V and J ends, which lost 4 bases and 9 bases, there was a span of 13 bases. CDR3 sequence (DNA): TGTGCCAGCAGTTCTTTACAGGGACTGCCCCAGCATTTT. Its translation: CASSSLQGLPQHF.

The V and J genes are TRBV5-1 and TRBJ2-7; D perhaps matches TRBD2 (6 bases). Trimming left V 4 bases short and J 3 bases short, with 11 bases between. The CDR3 consists of 13 residues. Germline lookup yields CDR1 SGHRS and CDR2 YFSETQ. The CDR3 nucleotides read TGCGCCAGCAGCCGCGGGACGGACTACGAGCAGTACTTC. This codes for CASSRGTDYEQYF.

This clone was detected only once. The chain is built from TRBV11-2 and TRBJ1-1, with D perhaps TRBD1 (5 bases). The CDR3 loop spans 15 amino acids. The V end lost 0 bases, the J end lost 1 base, and 9 bases lay between the germline ends. Germline V gives CDR1 SGHAT, CDR2 FQNNGV. The CDR3 is CASSLDWRGNTEAFF. Written as DNA, the CDR3 is TGTGCCAGCAGCTTAGATTGGAGGGGGAACACTGAAGCTTTCTTT.

The rearrangement links TRBV18 to TRBJ2-5; a weak D match, TRBD2 (6 bases). CDR1 is KGHSH, CDR2 LQKENI, per germline. V lost 3 bases to trimming and J lost 2 bases, with 13 bases between them. This CDR3 comprises 15 residues. In DNA, the CDR3 is TGTGCCAGCTCACCTCTCGCGGGGCTACAAGAGACCCAGTACTTC. Its protein product is CASSPLAGLQETQYF. Combining the CDR3 with reference TRBV18 and TRBJ2-5 gives the whole variable domain NAGVMQNPRHLVRRRGQEARLRCSPMKGHSHVYWYRQLPEEGLKFMVYLQKENIIDESGMPKERFSAEFPKEGPSILRIQQVVRGDSAAYFCASSPLAGLQETQYFGPGTRLLVL.

The DNA for the CDR3 is TGTGCCATCAGTGTTGAGTTTCAAGAGACCCAGTACTTC. Translation gives CAISVEFQETQYF. This rearrangement joins TRBV10-3 to TRBJ2-5; D remains unclear. CDR1 is ENHRY and CDR2 is SYGVKD in the germline V gene. There are 13 residues in the CDR3. Trimming stripped 4 bases from V and 2 bases from J, with 8 bases between.

The chain combines TRBV7-2 with TRBJ1-1; no clear D. CDR3 size: 13 residues. The germline V gene encodes CDR1 SGHTA and CDR2 FQGNSA. V was clipped by 3 bases and J by 9 bases, with 14 bases between them. The CDR3 DNA follows: TGTGCCAGCAGCTTCAATTCCCCCGGCAAAGCTTTCTTT. Protein: CASSFNSPGKAFF.